Listed here is a single TCR beta chain. MiXCR, run by TCRdb on the RT-PCR reads, gives a single entry per CDR3 protein. The data contain about 680,000 distinct CDR3 sequences, around 14% of them seen just once; the ten biggest clones take up 3.6%. CDR1 and CDR2 from the germline V gene are SGHVS and FQNEAQ. The CDR3 sequence is 15 residues long. Trimming shortened V by 4 bases and J by 0 bases, and 12 bases separated the two germline ends. The sequence derives from a female donor in good health, serving as a healthy control. Source material: memory CD4+ T cells from blood. V and J are TRBV7-8 and TRBJ1-2; no clear D gene. In DNA, the CDR3 is TGTGCCAGCAGCTCCCGGTCCGGGACTAACTATGGCTACACCTTC. This encodes CASSSRSGTNYGYTF. Together with reference TRBV7-8 and TRBJ1-2, the CDR3 gives the full variable domain: GAGVSQSPRYKVAKRGQDVALRCDPISGHVSLFWYQQALGQGPEFLTYFQNEAQLDKSGLPSDRFFAERPEGSVSTLKIQRTQQEDSAVYLCASSSRSGTNYGYTFGSGTRLTVV.